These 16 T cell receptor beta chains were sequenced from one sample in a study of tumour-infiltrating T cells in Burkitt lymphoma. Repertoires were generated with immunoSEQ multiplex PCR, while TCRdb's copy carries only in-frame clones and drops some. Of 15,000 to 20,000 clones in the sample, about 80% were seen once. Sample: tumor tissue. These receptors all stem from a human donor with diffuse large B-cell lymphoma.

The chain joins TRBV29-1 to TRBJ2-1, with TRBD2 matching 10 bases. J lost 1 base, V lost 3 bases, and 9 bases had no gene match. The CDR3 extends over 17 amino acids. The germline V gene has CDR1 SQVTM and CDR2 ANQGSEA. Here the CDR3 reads CSVDWVKREGSYNEQFF. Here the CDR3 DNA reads TGCAGCGTTGATTGGGTTAAGCGGGAGGGATCCTACAATGAGCAGTTCTTC.

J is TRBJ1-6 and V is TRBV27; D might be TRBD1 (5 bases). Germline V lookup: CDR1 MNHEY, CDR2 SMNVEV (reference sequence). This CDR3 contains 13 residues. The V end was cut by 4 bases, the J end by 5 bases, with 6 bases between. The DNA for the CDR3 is TGTGCCAGCAGTTGGGGGAATAATTCACCCCTCCACTTT. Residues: CASSWGNNSPLHF.

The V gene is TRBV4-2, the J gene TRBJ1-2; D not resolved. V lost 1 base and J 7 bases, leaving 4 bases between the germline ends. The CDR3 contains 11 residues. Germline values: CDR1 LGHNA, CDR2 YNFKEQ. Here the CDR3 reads CASSQGAGYTF. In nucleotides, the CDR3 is TGTGCCAGCAGCCAAGGTGCTGGCTACACCTTC.

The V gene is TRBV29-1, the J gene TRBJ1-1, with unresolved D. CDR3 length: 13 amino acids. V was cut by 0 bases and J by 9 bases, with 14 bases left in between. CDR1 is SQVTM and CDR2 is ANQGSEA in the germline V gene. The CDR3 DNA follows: TGCAGCGTTGAAGATGATGACGGAAGCAAAGCTTTCTTT. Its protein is CSVEDDDGSKAFF.

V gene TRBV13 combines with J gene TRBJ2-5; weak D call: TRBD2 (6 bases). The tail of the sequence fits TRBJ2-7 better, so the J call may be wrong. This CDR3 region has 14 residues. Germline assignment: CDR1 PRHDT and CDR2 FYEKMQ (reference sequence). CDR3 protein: CASSLGTRINEQYF. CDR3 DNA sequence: TGTGCCAGCAGCTTAGGGACTAGAATCAACGAGCAGTACTTC.

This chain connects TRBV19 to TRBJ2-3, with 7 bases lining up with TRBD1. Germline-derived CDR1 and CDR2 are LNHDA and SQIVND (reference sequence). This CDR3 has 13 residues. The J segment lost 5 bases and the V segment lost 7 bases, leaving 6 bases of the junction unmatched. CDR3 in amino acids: CASKGASGDTQYF. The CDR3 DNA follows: TGTGCCAGTAAGGGGGCAAGTGGAGATACGCAGTATTTT.

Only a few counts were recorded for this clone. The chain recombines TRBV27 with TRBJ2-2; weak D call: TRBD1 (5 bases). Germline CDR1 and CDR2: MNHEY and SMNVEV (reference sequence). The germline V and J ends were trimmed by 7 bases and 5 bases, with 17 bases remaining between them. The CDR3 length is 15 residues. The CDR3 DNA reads TGTGCCAGCAAGAAAGAAGGACAAATGACCGGGGAGCTGTTTTTT. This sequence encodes CASKKEGQMTGELFF.

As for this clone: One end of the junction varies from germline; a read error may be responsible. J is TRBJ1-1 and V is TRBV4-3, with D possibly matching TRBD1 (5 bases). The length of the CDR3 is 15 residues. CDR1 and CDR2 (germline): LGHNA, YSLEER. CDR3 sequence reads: CASSQDWGVKTEAFF. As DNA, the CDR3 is TGCGCCAGCAGCCAAGATTGGGGGGTGAAAACTGAAGCTTTCTTT.

CDR3: CASSLTTTSISGTQYF. CDR3 DNA: TGTGCCAGTAGTCTGACCACTACTTCGATTTCGGGGACCCAGTACTTC. The chain carries TRBV19 and TRBJ2-5, with D hard to call. Germline values: CDR1 LNHDA, CDR2 SQIVND (reference sequence). CDR3 length: 16 residues. The germline V and J ends were trimmed by 5 bases and 7 bases, with 23 bases remaining between them. Full variable domain (rest looked up from reference TRBV19 and TRBJ2-5): DGGITQSPKYLFRKEGQNVTLSCEQNLNHDAMYWYRQDPGQGLRLIYYSQIVNDFQKGDIAEGYSVSREKKESFPLTVTSAQKNPTAFYLCASSLTTTSISGTQYFGPGTRLLVL.

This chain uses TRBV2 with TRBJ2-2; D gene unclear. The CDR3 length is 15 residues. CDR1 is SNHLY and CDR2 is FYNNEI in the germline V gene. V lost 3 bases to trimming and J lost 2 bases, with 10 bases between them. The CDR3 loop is CASSDPGVNTGELFF. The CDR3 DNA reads TGTGCCAGCAGTGATCCTGGGGTAAACACCGGGGAGCTGTTTTTT.

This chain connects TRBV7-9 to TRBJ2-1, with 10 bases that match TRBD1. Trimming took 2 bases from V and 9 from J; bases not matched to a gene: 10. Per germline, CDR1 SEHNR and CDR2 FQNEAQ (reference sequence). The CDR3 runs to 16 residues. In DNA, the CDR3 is TGTGCCAGCAGCTTACACAAGGGACAGGGGACATCTGAGCAGTTCTTC. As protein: CASSLHKGQGTSEQFF.

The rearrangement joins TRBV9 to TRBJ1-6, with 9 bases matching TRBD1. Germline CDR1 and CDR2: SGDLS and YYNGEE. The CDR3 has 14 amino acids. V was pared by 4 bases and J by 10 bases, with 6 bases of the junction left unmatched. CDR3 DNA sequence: TGTGCCAGCAGCCAAGGACAGGGGAACTCACCCCTCCACTTT. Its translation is CASSQGQGNSPLHF.

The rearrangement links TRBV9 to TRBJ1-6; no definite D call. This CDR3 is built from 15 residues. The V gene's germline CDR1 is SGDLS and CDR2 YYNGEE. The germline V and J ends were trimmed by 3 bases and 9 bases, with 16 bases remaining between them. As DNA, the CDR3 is TGTGCCAGCAGCGCACTCGACGAGCCAAGTTCACCCCTCCACTTT. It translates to CASSALDEPSSPLHF.

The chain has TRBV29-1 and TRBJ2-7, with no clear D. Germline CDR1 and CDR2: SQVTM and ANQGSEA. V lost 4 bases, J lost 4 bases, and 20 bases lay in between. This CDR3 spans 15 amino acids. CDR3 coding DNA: TGCAGCGTTGCTAGACAACAAGGAATGGGGTACGAGCAGTACTTC. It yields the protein CSVARQQGMGYEQYF.

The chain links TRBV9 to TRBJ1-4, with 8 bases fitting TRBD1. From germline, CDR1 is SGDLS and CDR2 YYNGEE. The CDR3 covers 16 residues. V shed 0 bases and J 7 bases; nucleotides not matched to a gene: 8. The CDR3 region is CASSVGTGTGSEKLFF. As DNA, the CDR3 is TGTGCCAGCAGCGTAGGGACAGGGACGGGATCTGAAAAACTGTTTTTT.

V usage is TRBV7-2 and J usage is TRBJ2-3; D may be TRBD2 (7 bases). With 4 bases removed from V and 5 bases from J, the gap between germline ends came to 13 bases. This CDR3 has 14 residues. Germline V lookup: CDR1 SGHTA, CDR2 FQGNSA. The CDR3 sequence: CASSSRGGEDTQYF. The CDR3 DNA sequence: TGTGCCAGCAGCTCTAGGGGGGGAGAAGATACGCAGTATTTT.